What follows is one TCR beta chain and its context. The investigators amplified TCR beta CDR3 regions from RNA transcripts. The HTBI set primed first-round TCR CDR3 RT-PCR. From the multiplex PCR reads, TCRdb called clonotypes with MiXCR, one entry per CDR3 protein. Here the sample spans about 520,000 distinct CDR3 sequences, around 22% being singletons. The germline V gene encodes CDR1 SGHRS and CDR2 YFSETQ. The V gene lost 5 bases and the J gene lost 0 bases, with 27 bases spanning the gap. The CDR3 loop spans 19 amino acids. Diagnoses were established using clinical symptoms, serum thyroxine and TRAb, thyroid ultrasound and orbital computed tomography. The data derive from a study of T cells in Graves' hyperthyroidism and ophthalmopathy. Study context: Peripheral blood was drawn at first diagnosis, prior to all treatment.

The sample was blood. This TCR was recovered from a woman aged 25 to 39 with Graves' ophthalmopathy. V gene TRBV5-1 combines with J gene TRBJ2-7; the D gene could be TRBD1 or TRBD2 (5 bases each). In DNA form, the CDR3 reads TGCGCCAGCAGGGGTAGGGAGACCGGTACGGACAAGAGCTCCTACGAGCAGTACTTC. It specifies CASRGRETGTDKSSYEQYF.